A single sample is the source of the 5 T cell receptor beta chains below, sequenced in a study of shared clonotypes between healthy human individuals. TCRdb's copy holds only in-frame clones and misses some; the assay was immunoSEQ multiplex PCR. The profile shows nearly 2 million clones, about 95% of them singletons. Terminally differentiated effector memory CD45RA+ cells were excluded by CCR7 positive selection of CD45RO-negative cells. Sequenced material: naive CD8+ T cells sorted from blood. The origin of the receptors is a man between 18 and 29 years old in good health.

This chain uses TRBV7-8 with TRBJ2-5; unclear D gene. V was clipped by 4 bases and J by 5 bases, with 11 bases between them. This CDR3 has 13 amino acids. CDR1 and CDR2 from the germline V gene are SGHVS and FQNEAQ. CDR3 coding DNA: TGTGCCAGCAGCTCCCCTCCGGTGGAGACCCAGTACTTC. Encoded protein: CASSSPPVETQYF.

J is TRBJ2-2 and V is TRBV29-1, with TRBD1 as a possible D gene (6 bases). The CDR3 contains 11 residues. Germline V gene data show CDR1 as SQVTM and CDR2 as ANQGSEA. The CDR3 DNA reads TGCATAGCAGGGGTTACCGGGGAGCTGTTTTTT. It encodes CIAGVTGELFF.

The V gene is TRBV10-3, the J gene TRBJ2-7; the D call may be TRBD1 or TRBD2 (6 bases each). CDR1 is ENHRY, CDR2 SYGVKD, per germline. The ends were cut back, 5 bases at V and 5 bases at J, with 10 bases in the middle. The CDR3 runs to 12 residues. The CDR3 reads CAISWGADEQYF. The CDR3, as DNA: TGTGCCATCAGTTGGGGGGCGGACGAGCAGTACTTC.

The chain is built from TRBV29-1 and TRBJ1-1; D gene ambiguous. The CDR3 spans 15 residues. The germline V gene encodes CDR1 SQVTM and CDR2 ANQGSEA. V lost 0 bases to trimming and J lost 1 base, with 12 bases between them. DNA of the CDR3: TGCAGCGTTGAAGAAGGAAAGGGTCCGAACACTGAAGCTTTCTTT. Protein product: CSVEEGKGPNTEAFF.

This chain connects TRBV4-1 to TRBJ1-4, with D possibly being TRBD1 (5 bases). Trimming shortened V by 4 bases and J by 2 bases, and 23 bases separated the two germline ends. This CDR3 region has 19 residues. Germline V CDR1 and CDR2: MGHRA, YSYEKL. Written as DNA, the CDR3 is TGCGCCAGCAGCCCCGACATCCGCCTCTCCTGGGGGACTAATGAAAAACTGTTTTTT. It is translated as CASSPDIRLSWGTNEKLFF.